The 24 T cell receptor beta chains below were found in one sample sequenced in a study of T cell changes during pregnancy in multiple sclerosis. This table comes from immunoSEQ multiplex PCR, and its TCRdb copy is limited to in-frame clones, with some not included. The sample carries approximately 60,000 clones, roughly 94% recorded once. The sequencing here drew on CD8+ T cells from peripheral blood mononuclear cells, taken in the third trimester of pregnancy. These TCRs come from a female donor with multiple sclerosis, enrolled in a pregnancy study.

The V and J genes are TRBV10-2 and TRBJ1-3; D is undetermined. The germline V gene encodes CDR1 WSHSY and CDR2 SAAADI. Trimming pared 0 bases from V and 2 bases from J, leaving 8 bases between. This CDR3 region has 15 residues. The CDR3 nucleotides read TGCGCCAGCAGTGAGTCGCGAGGAGCTGGAAACACCATATATTTT. Its protein is CASSESRGAGNTIYF.

This chain links TRBV4-1 with TRBJ1-1; tentative D call: TRBD1 (6 bases). Germline-derived CDR1 and CDR2 are MGHRA and YSYEKL. The CDR3 sequence is 15 residues long. Deletions cut 4 bases from V and 4 bases from J, with 16 bases between. CDR3 protein: CASSRSQGEGTEAFF. As DNA, the CDR3 is TGCGCCAGCAGCCGATCACAGGGAGAGGGCACTGAAGCTTTCTTT.

The genes are TRBV7-9 and TRBJ2-7; D is uncertain. This CDR3 comprises 13 residues. V lost 0 bases, J lost 5 bases, and 8 bases lay in between. CDR1 SEHNR and CDR2 FQNEAQ come from the germline V gene (reference sequence). Written as DNA, the CDR3 is TGTGCCAGCAGCTTAGCGAGAGCCCACGAGCAGTACTTC. It encodes CASSLARAHEQYF.

This chain uses TRBV6-5 with TRBJ1-3; D call uncertain. Germline V lookup: CDR1 MNHEY, CDR2 SVGAGI. The CDR3 runs to 15 residues. Trimming took off 0 bases at V and 0 bases at J, with 6 bases between the two ends. CDR3 region: CASSYSRGSGNTIYF. In nucleotides, the CDR3 is TGTGCCAGCAGTTACTCTCGCGGCTCTGGAAACACCATATATTTT.

This clone was recorded once. V gene TRBV27 combines with J gene TRBJ1-2, with D possibly TRBD1 on 6 matching bases. Germline V gives CDR1 MNHEY, CDR2 SMNVEV (reference sequence). Trimming stripped 6 bases from V and 4 bases from J, with 12 bases between. The CDR3 length is 13 residues. CDR3 coding DNA: TGTGCCAGCAGGCTCGGACAGTCCTATGGCTACACCTTC. Its protein is CASRLGQSYGYTF.

The chain combines TRBV7-9 with TRBJ1-2; D might be TRBD1 (5 bases). Between the trimmed V and J ends, which lost 2 bases and 4 bases, there was a span of 8 bases. CDR1 and CDR2 from the germline V gene are SEHNR and FQNEAQ (reference sequence). This CDR3 is built from 13 residues. The CDR3 DNA sequence: TGTGCCAGCAGCTTAACAGGTCTCTATGGCTACACCTTC. This sequence encodes CASSLTGLYGYTF. Drawing the rest from reference TRBV7-9 and TRBJ1-2, the complete variable domain is DTGVSQNPRHKITKRGQNVTFRCDPISEHNRLYWYRQTLGQGPEFLTYFQNEAQLEKSRLLSDRFSAERPKGSFSTLEIQRTEQGDSAMYLCASSLTGLYGYTFGSGTRLTVV.

This rearrangement joins TRBV27 to TRBJ2-7; TRBD2 aligns across 8 bases. V lost 7 bases and J lost 5; bases outside the gene matches: 13. The CDR3 extends over 15 amino acids. CDR1 is MNHEY, CDR2 SMNVEV, per germline (reference sequence). CDR3 in DNA: TGTGCCAGCAAGGCCCTGTGGGGACTAGTCAACGAGCAGTACTTC. Amino acids: CASKALWGLVNEQYF.

This clone was detected only a few times. V is TRBV5-1 and J is TRBJ1-2; the match to TRBD1 covers 7 bases. The germline CDR1 and CDR2 sequences are SGHRS and YFSETQ. The CDR3 is 15 amino acids. The junction had 10 bases not matched to a gene; V was cut back by 4 bases and J by 4 bases. CDR3: CASSLVTGTIYGYTF. Here the CDR3 DNA reads TGCGCCAGCAGCCTAGTGACAGGGACGATCTATGGCTACACCTTC.

This chain links TRBV29-1 with TRBJ2-1, with TRBD2 matching 8 bases. The CDR3 is 17 residues long. Germline-derived CDR1 and CDR2 are SQVTM and ANQGSEA. With V trimmed by 5 bases and J by 7 bases, 19 bases remained unmatched. CDR3 bases: TGCAGCGTTCCCACGAGCAAACTAGCGGAGTTACCGAATGAGCAGTTCTTC. Protein sequence: CSVPTSKLAELPNEQFF.

The J gene is TRBJ1-3, the V gene TRBV4-3; no reliable D call. Trimming took 0 bases from V and 1 from J, leaving 10 bases between them. Germline lookup yields CDR1 LGHNA and CDR2 YSLEER. The length of the CDR3 is 16 residues. This CDR3 is CASSQDSVRSGNTIYF. The CDR3 DNA is TGCGCCAGCAGCCAAGATTCGGTGAGATCTGGAAACACCATATATTTT.

The J gene is TRBJ2-7, the V gene TRBV29-1; 15 bases agree with TRBD2. This CDR3 has 14 residues. J was trimmed by 1 base and V by 6 bases; bases with no gene match: 1. From germline, CDR1 is SQVTM and CDR2 ANQGSEA. CDR3 bases: TGCAGCGTAGGGACTAGCGGGAGGTCCTACGAGCAGTACTTC. This gives the protein CSVGTSGRSYEQYF.

The chain joins TRBV7-9 to TRBJ1-1, with D possibly matching TRBD1 (5 bases). This CDR3 spans 15 amino acids. Germline-derived CDR1 and CDR2 are SEHNR and FQNEAQ (reference sequence). The V gene lost 0 bases and the J gene lost 5 bases, with 13 bases spanning the gap. CDR3 residues: CASSLAQGPVTEAFF. CDR3 nucleotide sequence: TGTGCCAGCAGCTTAGCGCAGGGCCCGGTGACTGAAGCTTTCTTT. Full variable domain (rest looked up from reference TRBV7-9 and TRBJ1-1): DTGVSQNPRHKITKRGQNVTFRCDPISEHNRLYWYRQTLGQGPEFLTYFQNEAQLEKSRLLSDRFSAERPKGSFSTLEIQRTEQGDSAMYLCASSLAQGPVTEAFFGQGTRLTVV.

The genes are TRBV28 and TRBJ2-3; TRBD2 is a possible D gene (6 bases). CDR1 is MDHEN, CDR2 SYDVKM, per germline. V was pared by 3 bases and J by 1 base, with 11 bases between. The CDR3 consists of 15 residues. CDR3 amino acids: CASSFGGEGTDTQYF. The CDR3 DNA reads TGTGCCAGCAGTTTCGGGGGAGAGGGCACAGATACGCAGTATTTT.

This clone appeared once. The rearrangement links TRBV15 to TRBJ2-7; the match to TRBD2 covers 9 bases. The germline gives CDR1 LNHNV, CDR2 YYDKDF (reference sequence). CDR3 length: 16 amino acids. V shed 5 bases and J 4 bases; nucleotides not matched to a gene: 12. Here the CDR3 DNA reads TGTGCCACCAGCTCTGACCAGAGCGGGAGGATGTACGAGCAGTACTTC. Protein product: CATSSDQSGRMYEQYF.

The chain carries TRBV4-1 and TRBJ2-5, with 11 positions matching TRBD2. The V segment lost 2 bases and the J segment 5 bases; nucleotides outside the gene matches: 4. The CDR3 covers 15 residues. CDR1 and CDR2 (germline): MGHRA, YSYEKL. The CDR3 loop reads CASSQHLAGGETQYF. The CDR3 bases are TGCGCCAGCAGCCAACACTTAGCGGGAGGGGAGACCCAGTACTTC.

This sequence joins TRBV27 and TRBJ1-2; 8 nucleotides agree with TRBD1. This CDR3 region has 12 residues. CDR1 MNHEY and CDR2 SMNVEV come from the germline V gene (reference sequence). After removal of 4 bases from V and 8 bases from J, the junction contained 3 bases not matched to a gene. This chain's CDR3 is CASSSRGLGYTF. The CDR3 DNA sequence: TGTGCCAGCAGTTCCAGGGGGCTCGGCTACACCTTC.

This clone has only a few counts. The rearrangement joins TRBV5-1 to TRBJ1-1, with D unclear. The germline V gene encodes CDR1 SGHRS and CDR2 YFSETQ. The CDR3 has 15 amino acids. V was clipped by 2 bases and J by 3 bases, with 14 bases between them. CDR3 sequence reads: CASSFFLFRDTEAFF. Here the CDR3 DNA reads TGCGCCAGCAGCTTTTTTCTCTTCCGGGACACTGAAGCTTTCTTT.

V and J are TRBV25-1 and TRBJ2-2, with TRBD2 matching 11 bases. V lost 10 bases and J lost 5; bases outside the gene matches: 12. Germline assignment: CDR1 MGHDK and CDR2 SYGVNS. The CDR3 runs to 16 residues. The CDR3 spells CATGMPGLAVTGELFF. CDR3 nucleotides: TGTGCCACAGGAATGCCGGGACTAGCGGTAACCGGGGAGCTGTTTTTT.

This chain connects TRBV5-1 to TRBJ1-5, with a tentative D call TRBD1 (5 bases). Germline CDR1 reads SGHRS; CDR2 reads YFSETQ. Between the trimmed V and J ends, which lost 2 bases and 2 bases, there was a span of 8 bases. This CDR3 is built from 14 residues. CDR3 DNA: TGCGCCAGCAGCTTAGAAGGGGGCAATCAGCCCCAGCATTTT. It encodes CASSLEGGNQPQHF.

The chain has TRBV9 and TRBJ2-7, with 11 bases that match TRBD2. Germline loops: CDR1 SGDLS, CDR2 YYNGEE. V gave up 3 bases and J gave up 2 bases; unmatched junction bases: 4. This CDR3 has 15 amino acids. The DNA of the CDR3 is TGTGCCAGCAGCGAGGGACTAGCGGAAACCTACGAGCAGTACTTC. Translating it yields CASSEGLAETYEQYF. The full variable domain, completed using reference TRBV9 and TRBJ2-7, is DSGVTQTPKHLITATGQRVTLRCSPRSGDLSVYWYQQSLDQGLQFLIQYYNGEERAKGNILERFSAQQFPDLHSELNLSSLELGDSALYFCASSEGLAETYEQYFGPGTRLTVT.

This clone was detected a few times. The CDR3, as DNA: TGCGCCAGCAGCCTAAACAGACAGGGTGAAGGCGAGCAGTACTTC. It is translated as CASSLNRQGEGEQYF. This chain links TRBV5-1 with TRBJ2-7, with 7 bases identical to TRBD1. The germline V gene encodes CDR1 SGHRS and CDR2 YFSETQ. CDR3 length: 15 residues. With V trimmed by 4 bases and J by 6 bases, 13 bases remained unmatched.

The rearrangement links TRBV4-1 to TRBJ2-3, with 12 bases matching TRBD2. The CDR3 has 15 residues. J was trimmed by 5 bases and V by 2 bases; bases with no gene match: 2. The germline V gene has CDR1 MGHRA and CDR2 YSYEKL. The CDR3 loop reads CASSQLGLAGDTQYF. The CDR3 region has the DNA TGCGCCAGCAGCCAATTGGGACTAGCGGGAGATACGCAGTATTTT.

CDR3 sequence (DNA): TGTGCCAGCAGTTTATTCTACAGGGGGCGCGAGGAGGGAGCTGAAGCTTTCTTT. It encodes CASSLFYRGREEGAEAFF. The chain recombines TRBV27 with TRBJ1-1; 9 nucleotides align to TRBD1. J was trimmed by 6 bases and V by 1 base; bases with no gene match: 15. This CDR3 has 18 residues. Germline V gene sequence: CDR1 MNHEY, CDR2 SMNVEV (reference sequence).

The chain uses TRBV6-6 and TRBJ1-1; D uncertain. Germline V gives CDR1 MNHNY, CDR2 SVGAGI (reference sequence). Trimming took 0 bases from V and 3 from J, leaving 11 bases between them. The CDR3 sequence is 15 residues long. The CDR3 loop reads CASSYSRAVDTEAFF. CDR3 in DNA: TGTGCCAGCAGTTACTCGAGGGCTGTGGACACTGAAGCTTTCTTT.